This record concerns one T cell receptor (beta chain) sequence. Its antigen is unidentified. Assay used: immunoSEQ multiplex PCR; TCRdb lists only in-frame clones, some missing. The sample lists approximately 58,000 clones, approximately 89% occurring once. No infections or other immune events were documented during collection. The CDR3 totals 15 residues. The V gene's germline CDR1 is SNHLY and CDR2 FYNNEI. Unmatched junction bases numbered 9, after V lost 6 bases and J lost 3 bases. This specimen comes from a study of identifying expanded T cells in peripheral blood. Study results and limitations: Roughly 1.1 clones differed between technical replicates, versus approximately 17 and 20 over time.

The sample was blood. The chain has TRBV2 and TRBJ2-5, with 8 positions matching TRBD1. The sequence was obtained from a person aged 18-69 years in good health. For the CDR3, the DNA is TGTGCCAGCAGGAGCCAGGGGGCAGGGGAAGAGACCCAGTACTTC. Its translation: CASRSQGAGEETQYF.